This T cell receptor beta chain derives from a study of blood T cell repertoires in COVID-19 (dated by TCRdb to 2019 to 2021). In the study overall: Samples covering the acute and convalescent phases of COVID-19 were provided by collaborators in the United States, Italy and Spain. Sample metadata almost always included a de-identified subject ID, COVID-19 status, age in years and sex. Deeply sampled blood TCRbeta repertoires from subjects exposed to, actively infected with, or recovered from COVID-19 were included in the dataset. Samples were obtained from the ongoing ImmuneRACE study (first 160 participants) and from 1,254 subjects provided by 6 global collaborators. HLA class I and class II types, where available, came from metadata supplied by the sample provider rather than from assay-based typing. The repertoires were released in a freely available public database intended as a resource for research on the immune response to SARS-CoV-2. The material from the prospective study consisted of cDNA or gDNA derived from T cells, B-cell-depleted T cells, or PBMCs. Points the paper makes about the study in general: The amount of clinical and demographic metadata varied by source and participant and was provided uncurated.

Concerning this clone itself: Its antigen is currently not known. Base qualities are not recorded, but no much larger clone differs from it by a single base.

CDR3 length: 14 amino acids, cysteine to phenylalanine. The read is trimmed to its CDR3 DNA, 42 bases read in frame from base 1. The germline V gene specifies MNHEY as CDR1 and SVGAGI as CDR2. V drops 5 bases and J drops 2 bases, leaving 10 bases in between. The immunoSEQ Assay, a bias-controlled multiplex PCR, was used to amplify TCRbeta CDR3 regions from genomic DNA. On the authors' methods: The number of nucleated cells in each sample was estimated from the amplification of reference gene primers within the assay. To quantify the absolute abundance of each unique TCRbeta CDR3 rearrangement, sequence reads were collapsed and filtered. For each sample, productive Simpson clonality was calculated as the square root of Simpson's diversity index over productive rearrangements. The table was pulled from immuneACCESS by TCRdb, which kept in-frame rearrangements only. Such tables lose some clones; where checked, under half of the loss comes from unresolved V genes, and the rest has no known cause. V, J and clone size are taken as reported in that table, and D and trimming were inferred from the DNA itself. The sample has some 200,000 clones on record, around 80% of them singletons. Of the sample, approximately 18% falls within the top ten clones.

Each collaborating institution followed its own protocols to collect whole blood in K2EDTA tubes. For TCRbeta analysis, collaborator samples were shipped as frozen whole blood, as isolated PBMCs, or as DNA extracted from either sample type. The sample comprised peripheral blood. The V gene is TRBV6-5 and the J gene is TRBJ1-5; tentative D gene TRBD1, with 6 bases matching. This clonotype was sampled from a woman of 80 years or more with active or convalescent COVID-19. The CDR3 sequence is CASSLQGGNQPQHF. The DNA is as follows: TGTGCCAGCAGTCTACAGGGTGGCAATCAGCCCCAGCATTTT.